The rows below give T cell receptor beta chains drawn from one sample of a study of OX40 agonist ivuxolimab in advanced cancers. The data were produced by immunoSEQ multiplex PCR, yet TCRdb's version contains in-frame clones alone and is incomplete. The table records over 55,000 clones, about 90% of them present only once. This specimen consisted of CD4+ or CD8+ T cells sorted from blood, obtained in a trial of the OX40 agonist ivuxolimab. Every receptor here comes from an adult with an advanced solid tumor such as melanoma, head and neck, liver or kidney cancer. Each CDR3 is given with its conserved first and last residue. The D gene is left open where the match is weak. Clone size is given for some rows only: seen once, a few or many times, or a class if the clone is expanded.

v_gene	j_gene	d_gene	abundance	CDR3aa	CDR3nt
TRBV19	TRBJ2-5	TRBD1	.	CASSTRQGAGETQYF	TGTGCCAGTAGTACCCGACAGGGGGCGGGAGAGACCCAGTACTTC
TRBV28	TRBJ2-2	TRBD1	.	CASGTENTGELFF	TGTGCCTCCGGGACAGAGAACACCGGGGAGCTGTTTTTT
TRBV21-1	TRBJ1-5	.	once	CASGGGPHSNQPQHF	TGTGCCAGCGGAGGGGGACCGCATAGCAATCAGCCCCAGCATTTT
TRBV2	TRBJ2-2	TRBD1	.	CASSRSRQGNTGELFF	TGTGCCAGCAGTCGAAGCCGACAGGGGAACACCGGGGAGCTGTTTTTT
TRBV14	TRBJ2-7	.	.	CASSQAQGSEQYF	TGTGCCAGCAGCCAAGCCCAGGGAAGCGAGCAGTACTTC
TRBV7-2	TRBJ1-2	TRBD1	.	CASSLAGPGTGDGYTF	TGTGCCAGCAGCTTAGCGGGCCCCGGGACAGGCGACGGCTACACCTTC
TRBV7-8	TRBJ2-7	.	.	CASSLDSLGSYEQYF	TGTGCCAGCAGCCTCGACTCCTTGGGCTCCTACGAGCAGTACTTC
TRBV28	TRBJ1-4	TRBD1	.	CASSYQDGTGPEKLFF	TGTGCCAGCAGTTATCAAGATGGGACAGGTCCTGAAAAACTGTTTTTT
TRBV28	TRBJ2-1	TRBD2	.	CASKPGLADNEQFF	TGTGCCAGCAAACCGGGACTAGCGGATAATGAGCAGTTCTTC
TRBV11-2	TRBJ2-5	.	.	CASSLGQLDQETQYF	TGTGCCAGCAGCTTAGGTCAGCTAGACCAAGAGACCCAGTACTTC
TRBV28	TRBJ2-1	.	.	CASSLFQGGRNEQFF	TGTGCCAGCAGTTTATTTCAGGGAGGAAGGAATGAGCAGTTCTTC
TRBV5-1	TRBJ2-7	TRBD1	.	CASSLVGTGGSEYF	TGCGCCAGCAGCTTGGTTGGGACAGGGGGAAGTGAGTACTTC
TRBV28	TRBJ2-4	.	.	CASSGRDDKNIQYF	TGTGCCAGCAGCGGGAGAGATGACAAAAACATTCAGTACTTC
TRBV11-1	TRBJ2-7	.	.	CASSGVAYEQYF	TGTGCCAGCAGCGGGGTGGCCTACGAGCAGTACTTC
TRBV5-4	TRBJ1-1	TRBD1	.	CASSLAGTANTEAFF	TGTGCCAGCAGCTTGGCCGGGACAGCCAACACTGAAGCTTTCTTT
TRBV6-5	TRBJ2-7	TRBD2	.	CATMSAGGTSYEQYF	TGTGCCACCATGAGCGCCGGGGGGACTTCCTACGAGCAGTACTTC